This T cell receptor (beta chain) came from a study of cytomegalovirus exposure and HLA in healthy donors. This clone was recorded a few times. Its antigen is not known. Findings and limits, study-wide: An analysis was carried out later, and it reportedly showed fewer N-insertions in an Asian-associated ancestry cluster than the approximately 610-donor mean. CMV serostatus was the only immune exposure information that was available. The investigators catalogued 160 or so TCR beta chains as cytomegalovirus-associated.

Researchers ran the PCR with 60 Vbeta and 13 Jbeta primers. Some clones are missing from TCRdb's copy, which holds only in-frame ones; the method was immunoSEQ multiplex PCR. The sample has 200,000 to 250,000 clones; roughly 80% are singletons. The germline CDR1 and CDR2 sequences are MGHRA and YSYEKL. V was trimmed by 1 base and J by 3 bases, leaving 21 bases between them. The CDR3 spans 18 residues. Though nominally healthy at sampling, donors likely had unrecorded immune exposures. The source is a girl aged 2-9 years in good health and CMV-seronegative. The gene calls are TRBV4-1 and TRBJ1-2; D call uncertain. Sequencing was carried out using PBMCs. CDR3 sequence: CASSQGAGSLLEYYGYTF. Here the CDR3 DNA reads TGCGCCAGCAGCCAAGGGGCGGGCAGCCTTCTAGAGTACTATGGCTACACCTTC.